Below, 14 T cell receptor beta chains from the same sample are listed, as sequenced in a study of blood T cell repertoires in COVID-19. Produced via immunoSEQ multiplex PCR; TCRdb's table is partial and in-frame only. The sample consists of 60,000 or so clones, 60% to 85% of them appearing once. Sequenced: peripheral blood. These receptors were collected from a man in his 60s with acute or convalescent COVID-19.

The gene calls are TRBV4-1 and TRBJ1-4; 12 bases match TRBD1. From germline, CDR1 is MGHRA and CDR2 YSYEKL. CDR3 length: 15 amino acids. Trimming at V came to 3 bases and at J to 10 bases, leaving 6 bases not matched to a gene. The CDR3 reads CASSQAGTGGGKLFF. CDR3 in DNA: TGCGCCAGCAGCCAGGCCGGGACAGGGGGCGGAAAACTGTTTTTT.

The rearrangement joins TRBV5-1 to TRBJ2-5; possibly TRBD2 for D (5 bases). The ends were cut back, 8 bases at V and 3 bases at J, with 17 bases in the middle. The CDR3 length is 14 residues. CDR1 and CDR2 from the germline V gene are SGHRS and YFSETQ. The CDR3 bases are TGCGCCAGTTCAAGCGGATCTATCGAAGAGACCCAGTACTTC. This sequence encodes CASSSGSIEETQYF.

Comments on this clone: The sample carries other DNA sequences with the same CDR3. Written as DNA, the CDR3 is TGTGCCAGCAGCTTAGGGCTAGCTTACACAGATACGCAGTATTTT. Translation gives CASSLGLAYTDTQYF. The V and J genes are TRBV7-3 and TRBJ2-3; maybe TRBD2 (5 bases). The length of the CDR3 is 15 residues. V shed 2 bases and J shed 2 bases, with 11 bases lying between them. Germline CDR1 SGHTA, CDR2 FQGTGA.

This chain uses TRBV6-5 with TRBJ2-7; TRBD2 might be the D (6 bases). The CDR3 runs 14 residues. CDR1 MNHEY and CDR2 SVGAGI come from the germline V gene. Deletions cut 8 bases from V and 3 bases from J, with 17 bases between. The CDR3 region has the DNA TGTGCCAGCCGTCCGGGACTCCTTCTCTACGAGCAGTACTTC. As protein: CASRPGLLLYEQYF.

A single count supports this clone. V usage is TRBV19 and J usage is TRBJ2-3; TRBD2 matches at 12 bases. Per germline, CDR1 LNHDA and CDR2 SQIVND (reference sequence). The junction had 17 bases not matched to a gene; V was cut back by 7 bases and J by 0 bases. The CDR3 is made up of 20 amino acids. The CDR3 protein is CASTHTALAGGATSTDTQYF. DNA of the CDR3: TGTGCCAGTACCCACACGGCCCTAGCGGGGGGGGCGACTAGCACAGATACGCAGTATTTT.

This rearrangement joins TRBV15 to TRBJ1-5; TRBD1 aligns across 9 bases. Per germline, CDR1 LNHNV and CDR2 YYDKDF (reference sequence). The CDR3 length is 16 residues. The junction had 11 bases not matched to a gene; V was cut back by 5 bases and J by 6 bases. CDR3: CATSRSDRGISQPQHF. The DNA for the CDR3 is TGTGCCACCAGCCGTTCCGACAGGGGGATTAGTCAGCCCCAGCATTTT.

The V gene is TRBV19, the J gene TRBJ1-5, with 7 nucleotides matching TRBD1. The CDR3 is 14 residues long. The ends lost 7 bases at V and 1 base at J; junction bases unmatched: 4. CDR1 and CDR2 (germline): LNHDA, SQIVND (reference sequence). The CDR3 loop reads CASNLGQSNQPQHF. The CDR3 DNA reads as TGTGCCAGTAATTTGGGACAGAGCAATCAGCCCCAGCATTTT.

The V gene is TRBV6-4, the J gene TRBJ2-5; TRBD1 agrees at 9 bases. The CDR3 covers 14 residues. V was pared by 2 bases and J by 4 bases, with 2 bases of the junction left unmatched. The germline V gene encodes CDR1 MRHNA and CDR2 SNTAGT. Here the CDR3 reads CASSDTDRGETQYF. As DNA, the CDR3 is TGTGCCAGCAGTGACACGGACAGGGGAGAGACCCAGTACTTC.

The rearrangement links TRBV19 to TRBJ1-2; TRBD1 matches at 7 bases. The length of the CDR3 is 16 residues. J gave up 0 bases and V 1 base, and 5 bases lay outside the gene matches. Germline V gene data show CDR1 as LNHDA and CDR2 as SQIVND (reference sequence). The CDR3 is CASSIAGTATNYGYTF. CDR3 DNA sequence: TGTGCCAGTAGTATAGCTGGGACAGCAACTAACTATGGCTACACCTTC.

The chain recombines TRBV27 with TRBJ1-2, with D tentatively TRBD1 (5 bases). Germline V gives CDR1 MNHEY, CDR2 SMNVEV (reference sequence). The CDR3 extends over 12 amino acids. The V gene lost 7 bases and the J gene lost 4 bases, with 10 bases spanning the gap. CDR3: CASKQVPYGYTF. CDR3 DNA: TGTGCCAGCAAACAGGTCCCCTATGGCTACACCTTC.

As DNA, the CDR3 is TGTGCCAGCAGTTTGGGGCCTACGACTGAAGCTTTCTTT. As protein: CASSLGPTTEAFF. This sequence joins TRBV6-4 and TRBJ1-1; tentatively, D is TRBD1 (5 bases). This CDR3 contains 13 residues. V shed 5 bases and J shed 5 bases, with 12 bases lying between them. CDR1 and CDR2 from the germline V gene are MRHNA and SNTAGT.

V is TRBV18 and J is TRBJ2-1; 7 bases map to TRBD1. The CDR3 spans 16 residues. With V trimmed by 5 bases and J by 0 bases, 7 bases remained unmatched. CDR1 and CDR2 (germline): KGHSH, LQKENI. The CDR3 coding sequence is TGTGCCAGCTCAAAGACAGGGACCTTCTCCTACAATGAGCAGTTCTTC. Translation: CASSKTGTFSYNEQFF.

The chain couples TRBV4-1 to TRBJ1-6; D unclear. V lost 4 bases, J lost 11 bases, and 15 bases lay in between. The CDR3 covers 14 residues. Germline CDR1 and CDR2: MGHRA and YSYEKL. Here the CDR3 DNA reads TGCGCCAGCAGCCCCTCATATAGGGAGCCACCCCTCCACTTT. Its translation is CASSPSYREPPLHF.

J is TRBJ2-1 and V is TRBV5-1; D perhaps matches TRBD1 (5 bases). Germline lookup yields CDR1 SGHRS and CDR2 YFSETQ. Trimming removed 4 bases at V and 9 bases at J, with 17 bases between. This CDR3 is built from 14 residues. The CDR3 is CASSPDNGKSEQFF. CDR3 nucleotides: TGCGCCAGCAGCCCGGACAATGGGAAGAGTGAGCAGTTCTTC.